The entry below describes one T cell receptor (beta chain). What it binds is unknown. CDR3 size: 14 residues. Trimming pared 7 bases from V and 2 bases from J, leaving 14 bases between. The germline V gene has CDR1 MNHEY and CDR2 SVGAGI. Clones were read by immunoSEQ multiplex PCR, and TCRdb kept only the in-frame ones, dropping some. The sample shows roughly 30,000 clones, approximately 80% of them seen only once. The record originates from a study of T cell responses to AZD1222 COVID-19 vaccine. General study findings and limits: Vaccination with two AZD1222 doses was followed by a rise in Spike-specific TCR breadth and depth.

This clonotype was obtained from an adult who received the AZD1222 COVID-19 vaccine. The J gene is TRBJ1-1, the V gene TRBV6-5, with a tentative D call TRBD1 (6 bases). The sample consisted of peripheral blood, taken 28 days after the second AZD1222 dose. The CDR3 here is CASTFDRSNTEAFF. CDR3 coding DNA: TGTGCCAGCACCTTTGACAGGAGTAACACTGAAGCTTTCTTT.